Following are 7 T cell receptor beta chains from one sample sequenced in a study of early T cells in non-severe SARS-CoV-2 infection. TCRdb re-called the 5' RACE reads through MiXCR, storing one row per CDR3 protein. The sample holds some 48,000 distinct CDR3 sequences, approximately 13% seen once. The specimen was whole blood. The receptors stem from an adult who was a healthcare worker with PCR-confirmed SARS-CoV-2 infection or an uninfected control (not recorded which).

Only a few counts were recorded for this clonotype. CDR3 residues: CASSPVGGPSYNEQFF. CDR3 sequence (DNA): TGTGCCAGCAGCCCAGTCGGGGGGCCGTCCTACAATGAGCAGTTCTTC. V gene TRBV3-1 combines with J gene TRBJ2-1, with D possibly being TRBD2 (7 bases). Per germline, CDR1 LGHDT and CDR2 YNNKEL (reference sequence). The V and J ends lost 4 bases and 1 base respectively, with 14 bases between them. The CDR3 totals 16 residues.

In this sample, this clonotype turned up a few times. The junction does not match germline at one end; this may be a read error. V gene TRBV3-1 combines with J gene TRBJ1-1; TRBD1 aligns across 8 bases. This CDR3 has 14 amino acids. CDR1 LGHDT and CDR2 YNNKEL come from the germline V gene (reference sequence). CDR3 DNA: TGTGCCAGCACCCAAGGGACAGGATCCACTGAAGCTTTCTTT. This translates into CASTQGTGSTEAFF.

This clonotype came up many times. The CDR3 sequence is CASSQEPTSTEAFF. DNA for the CDR3: TGTGCCAGCAGCCAAGAACCGACGAGCACTGAAGCTTTCTTT. V and J are TRBV3-1 and TRBJ1-1, with D hard to call. V shed 0 bases and J shed 4 bases, with 9 bases lying between them. This CDR3 region has 14 residues. In germline, CDR1 is LGHDT, CDR2 YNNKEL (reference sequence).

This sequence joins TRBV20-1 and TRBJ1-5, with D uncertain. The germline gives CDR1 DFQATT, CDR2 SNEGSKA (reference sequence). The CDR3 totals 14 residues. V lost 3 bases and J 0 bases, leaving 9 bases between the germline ends. CDR3 region: CSARVTDSNQPQHF. CDR3 bases: TGCAGTGCTAGGGTCACAGATAGCAATCAGCCCCAGCATTTT.

This clonotype came up a few times. The chain employs TRBV20-1 and TRBJ2-2, with a weak D call TRBD2 (5 bases). V was trimmed by 1 base and J by 4 bases, leaving 13 bases between them. The CDR3 has 15 residues. CDR1 is DFQATT and CDR2 is SNEGSKA in the germline V gene (reference sequence). The CDR3 region is CSARGEMPGTGELFF. CDR3 DNA sequence: TGCAGTGCTAGAGGGGAGATGCCGGGCACCGGGGAGCTGTTTTTT.

The table lists this clonotype with many counts. V and J are TRBV7-3 and TRBJ2-3; the D is unclear. Per the germline V gene, CDR1 is SGHTA and CDR2 is FQGTGA. V lost 4 bases and J 1 base, leaving 18 bases between the germline ends. The CDR3 spans 17 residues. The CDR3 DNA follows: TGTGCCAGCAGCTGGACGACCAGCTCCTCGGGCACAGATACGCAGTATTTT. Encoded protein: CASSWTTSSSGTDTQYF.

This clonotype was found many times. The chain uses TRBV7-2 and TRBJ1-6; 7 bases map to TRBD1. The CDR3 covers 14 residues. In germline, CDR1 is SGHTA, CDR2 FQGNSA. J lost 7 bases, V lost 5 bases, and 5 bases had no gene match. The CDR3 DNA reads TGTGCCAGCAGCAATTTCAGGGGGAATTCACCCCTCCACTTT. Translating it yields CASSNFRGNSPLHF.